This TCR beta chain is drawn from a study of blood T cell repertoires in COVID-19. Study-level information: Specimens from acute and convalescent COVID-19 originated in the United States, Italy and Spain. PBMCs, B-cell-depleted T cells, or T cells were the source of the cDNA or gDNA that made up the material.

V was pared by 6 bases and J by 5 bases, with 13 bases between. CDR1 and CDR2 from the germline V gene are SNHLY and FYNNEI. The CDR3 sequence is 13 residues long. Under the authors' procedure: Estimates of nucleated cell counts were drawn from the amplification of reference gene primers. Assay: immunoSEQ multiplex PCR; the TCRdb copy retains only in-frame clones and omits some. The DNA gave D and trimming, while V, J and clone size come from that table. The sample carries approximately 140,000 clones, 70% to 90% recorded once. The sequenced sample was peripheral blood. V and J are TRBV2 and TRBJ1-1; D unresolved. The sequence derives from a woman aged 55 to 70 with acute or convalescent COVID-19. CDR3 residues: CASRREGGTEAFF. CDR3 in DNA: TGTGCCAGCAGGAGGGAGGGAGGTACTGAAGCTTTCTTT. The full variable domain, in which reference TRBV2 and TRBJ1-1 provide the parts outside the CDR3, is EPEVTQTPSHQVTQMGQEVILRCVPISNHLYFYWYRQILGQKVEFLVSFYNNEISEKSEIFDDQFSVERPDGSNFTLKIRSTKLEDSAMYFCASRREGGTEAFFGQGTRLTVV.